These 27 T cell receptor beta chains were sequenced from one sample in a study of T cell repertoires in aging, cancer and after chemotherapy. Peripheral blood genomic DNA, not sorted cells or RNA, was the template. TRB rearrangements spanning V, D and J were amplified using mixed TRB-A/B primers. TCRdb analysed the multiplex PCR reads with MiXCR anew, one entry per CDR3 protein. Here the sample spans roughly 15,000 distinct CDR3 sequences, approximately 46% being singletons. Source material: blood. These receptor sequences come from a human donor in good health.

This clonotype was detected only once. The chain has TRBV19 and TRBJ1-4; 7 bases align to TRBD1. The CDR3 is 14 amino acids. Germline V gene sequence: CDR1 LNHDA, CDR2 SQIVND (reference sequence). J was trimmed by 10 bases and V by 5 bases; bases with no gene match: 10. As DNA, the CDR3 is TGTGCCAGTAGTCCCGACAGGGCTCACCGAAAACTGTTTTTT. Encoded protein: CASSPDRAHRKLFF.

The chain couples TRBV27 to TRBJ2-5, with 10 bases lining up with TRBD1. The V gene end was trimmed by 4 bases and the J gene end by 4 bases; junction bases not matched to a gene: 6. Looked up from germline, CDR1 is MNHEY and CDR2 is SMNVEV (reference sequence). This CDR3 is built from 15 residues. Written as DNA, the CDR3 is TGTGCCAGCAGTTCCCCCGGGACAGGGGCAGAGACCCAGTACTTC. This sequence encodes CASSSPGTGAETQYF.

This clonotype was picked up a small number of times. This may be a read error, as it is one base from a much larger clone. The CDR3 spells CSEETGGDYGYTF. CDR3 in DNA: TGCAGCGAAGAGACAGGGGGGGACTATGGCTACACCTTC. The rearrangement joins TRBV29-1 to TRBJ1-2; 9 nucleotides line up with TRBD1. From germline, CDR1 is SQVTM and CDR2 ANQGSEA. The trim removed 7 bases at V and 3 bases at J, leaving 6 bases unmatched. The CDR3 extends over 13 amino acids.

CDR3 region: CATSSGLSALAKNIQYF. The CDR3 DNA follows: TGTGCCACCAGCAGTGGGTTGAGCGCGTTAGCCAAAAACATTCAGTACTTC. The gene calls are TRBV15 and TRBJ2-4, with unresolved D. Germline V gene sequence: CDR1 LNHNV, CDR2 YYDKDF (reference sequence). The ends were cut back, 3 bases at V and 0 bases at J, with 15 bases in the middle. The CDR3 length is 17 residues.

The chain employs TRBV5-5 and TRBJ2-5; D not certain. Germline V gene data show CDR1 as SGHKS and CDR2 as YYEKEE (reference sequence). V was clipped by 0 bases and J by 5 bases, with 2 bases between them. There are 11 residues in the CDR3. CDR3 amino acids: CASSLAETQYF. DNA of the CDR3: TGTGCCAGCAGCTTGGCGGAGACCCAGTACTTC.

V usage is TRBV27 and J usage is TRBJ1-2; 7 bases are a match to TRBD1. CDR3 length: 13 amino acids. Germline V gene sequence: CDR1 MNHEY, CDR2 SMNVEV (reference sequence). V dropped 3 bases and J dropped 14; count of bases not matched to a gene: 12. The CDR3 coding sequence is TGTGCCAGCAGTTTGAGGCAGGGGGGCGCGGGGACCTTC. Translated: CASSLRQGGAGTF.

J is TRBJ2-5 and V is TRBV19; 9 bases are shared with TRBD2. CDR1 is LNHDA and CDR2 is SQIVND in the germline V gene (reference sequence). This CDR3 is 16 amino acids long. V lost 5 bases to trimming and J lost 3 bases; unmatched junction nucleotides: 10. DNA for the CDR3: TGTGCCAGTAGTCCAGACTTAGCGGGAGATGAAGAGACCCAGTACTTC. As protein: CASSPDLAGDEETQYF.

This clonotype was counted between two and nine times. The chain recombines TRBV6-5 with TRBJ2-3, with TRBD2 identical over 8 bases. CDR1 and CDR2 from the germline V gene are MNHEY and SVGAGI. V dropped 2 bases and J dropped 6; count of bases not matched to a gene: 7. This CDR3 contains 15 residues. The CDR3 is CASSYEAGARDTQYF. Written as DNA, the CDR3 is TGTGCCAGCAGTTACGAAGCGGGAGCCCGGGATACGCAGTATTTT.

The chain recombines TRBV20-1 with TRBJ1-5; the D is unclear. Germline values: CDR1 DFQATT, CDR2 SNEGSKA (reference sequence). The V gene lost 5 bases and the J gene lost 0 bases, with 11 bases spanning the gap. CDR3 length: 14 residues. The DNA of the CDR3 is TGCAGTGCTGGGTCGGGGTATAGCAATCAGCCCCAGCATTTT. It translates to CSAGSGYSNQPQHF.

The gene calls are TRBV15 and TRBJ2-3, with 8 bases aligning to TRBD2. Germline-derived CDR1 and CDR2 are LNHNV and YYDKDF (reference sequence). After removal of 0 bases from V and 5 bases from J, the junction contained 7 bases not matched to a gene. The CDR3 contains 16 residues. The CDR3 here is CATSRDPSGRVDTQYF. The CDR3 nucleotides read TGTGCCACCAGCAGAGATCCGAGCGGGAGAGTAGATACGCAGTATTTT.

V gene TRBV6-5 combines with J gene TRBJ2-5; 8 positions match TRBD1. Per the germline V gene, CDR1 is MNHEY and CDR2 is SVGAGI. J gave up 4 bases and V 4 bases, and 8 bases lay outside the gene matches. The CDR3 extends over 15 amino acids. The CDR3 protein is CASSSNRGTIETQYF. DNA for the CDR3: TGTGCCAGCAGTTCGAACAGGGGGACAATAGAGACCCAGTACTTC.

The chain employs TRBV27 and TRBJ1-3; D is possibly TRBD1 (5 bases). The germline V gene has CDR1 MNHEY and CDR2 SMNVEV (reference sequence). The V end lost 2 bases, the J end lost 7 bases, and 9 bases lay between the germline ends. The CDR3 is made up of 13 amino acids. In DNA form, the CDR3 reads TGTGCCAGCAGTTTACGGGGGAGGAACACCATATATTTT. Translated, it gives CASSLRGRNTIYF.

This clonotype was picked up one time. The chain joins TRBV6-1 to TRBJ2-1; no definite D call. Germline V gene sequence: CDR1 MNHNS, CDR2 SASEGT. V was shortened by 2 bases and J by 0 bases, with 8 bases between the two germline ends. The CDR3 is 15 amino acids. The CDR3 DNA is TGTGCCAGCAGTGAACTGGTGAGCTCCTACAATGAGCAGTTCTTC. Protein product: CASSELVSSYNEQFF.

V gene TRBV5-4 combines with J gene TRBJ2-7, with a weak D call TRBD2 (6 bases). This CDR3 region has 14 residues. The germline V gene encodes CDR1 SGHNT and CDR2 YYREEE (reference sequence). V lost 4 bases and J lost 0, with 11 bases in between. The CDR3 loop is CASSARDSSYEQYF. CDR3 sequence (DNA): TGTGCCAGCAGCGCCCGGGACTCCTCCTACGAGCAGTACTTC.

The chain couples TRBV19 to TRBJ2-5; D is unresolved. This CDR3 is 13 amino acids long. V was trimmed by 3 bases and J by 6 bases, leaving 11 bases between them. CDR1 is LNHDA, CDR2 SQIVND, per germline (reference sequence). The CDR3 DNA reads TGTGCCAGTAGTATCAGGTCGACGAAGACCCAGTACTTC. Translation: CASSIRSTKTQYF.

This chain joins TRBV30 and TRBJ1-2; unclear D gene. From germline, CDR1 is GTSNPN and CDR2 SVGIG (reference sequence). This CDR3 is 11 amino acids long. V was cut by 0 bases and J by 8 bases, with 7 bases left in between. CDR3 sequence reads: CAWSVLRGYTF. CDR3 in DNA: TGTGCCTGGAGTGTCCTAAGGGGCTACACCTTC.

This chain uses TRBV12-3 or TRBV12-4 with TRBJ2-3, with TRBD2 matching 7 bases. V lost 4 bases to trimming and J lost 3 bases; unmatched junction nucleotides: 7. The CDR3 consists of 15 residues. The CDR3 protein is CASSSAGRETDTQYF. CDR3 DNA sequence: TGTGCCAGCAGTTCTGCAGGGAGGGAGACAGATACGCAGTATTTT.

The genes are TRBV18 and TRBJ2-3; D is ambiguous. Germline CDR1 is KGHSH and CDR2 is LQKENI. V was shortened by 1 base and J by 5 bases, with 10 bases between the two germline ends. The length of the CDR3 is 14 residues. The chain's CDR3 is CASSPQGRVDTQYF. The CDR3 DNA reads TGTGCCAGCTCACCACAGGGTCGGGTAGATACGCAGTATTTT.

The chain links TRBV6-5 to TRBJ2-2; the D gene is possibly TRBD2 (5 bases). In germline, CDR1 is MNHEY, CDR2 SVGAGI. Trimming took off 0 bases at V and 0 bases at J, with 8 bases between the two ends. This CDR3 contains 16 residues. The CDR3 DNA reads as TGTGCCAGCAGTTACTCCCTAGCTTCGAACACCGGGGAGCTGTTTTTT. Amino acids: CASSYSLASNTGELFF.

This chain links TRBV30 with TRBJ1-1; no definite D call. The CDR3 is made up of 12 amino acids. From germline, CDR1 is GTSNPN and CDR2 SVGIG (reference sequence). The V end was cut by 1 base, the J end by 6 bases, with 9 bases between. Here the CDR3 reads CAWSDSRPEAFF. The DNA for the CDR3 is TGTGCCTGGAGTGATAGTAGGCCTGAAGCTTTCTTT.

V gene TRBV15 combines with J gene TRBJ2-1, with D possibly matching TRBD2 (6 bases). CDR3 length: 18 amino acids. Trimming removed 1 base at V and 7 bases at J, with 23 bases between. Germline CDR1 and CDR2: LNHNV and YYDKDF (reference sequence). The CDR3 DNA sequence: TGTGCCACCAGCAGAGGATCTGGGGGGAGATCTGGGGGAAATGAGCAGTTCTTC. Translating it yields CATSRGSGGRSGGNEQFF.

J is TRBJ2-1 and V is TRBV6-1; 8 nucleotides line up with TRBD2. The germline V gene encodes CDR1 MNHNS and CDR2 SASEGT. The CDR3 spans 16 residues. J gave up 8 bases and V 2 bases, and 11 bases lay outside the gene matches. Here the CDR3 DNA reads TGTGCCAGCAGTGAATCAGCGGGAGTGGCTTGGGATGAGCAGTTCTTC. Translating it yields CASSESAGVAWDEQFF.

This chain connects TRBV12-3 or TRBV12-4 to TRBJ2-2; D is unresolved. The CDR3 runs to 16 residues. V lost 5 bases and J lost 0, with 13 bases in between. The CDR3 DNA sequence: TGTGCCAGCAGTGGCAGCAGAAGCTCGAACACCGGGGAGCTGTTTTTT. Protein sequence: CASSGSRSSNTGELFF.

DNA for the CDR3: TGTGCCAGCAGTTACTCCCCGGGAGTAAACGAGCAGTACTTC. It yields the protein CASSYSPGVNEQYF. The chain is built from TRBV6-2 or TRBV6-3 and TRBJ2-7, with D possibly being TRBD2 (6 bases). Germline values: CDR1 MNHEY, CDR2 SVGEGT. With 0 bases removed from V and 5 bases from J, the gap between germline ends came to 11 bases. This CDR3 region has 14 residues.

This clonotype has a handful of counts. At one boundary the junction diverges from the germline segment, which might be a read error. The chain links TRBV5-6 to TRBJ2-2; either TRBD1 or TRBD2 may fit D (6 bases each). The CDR3 covers 15 residues. Germline V lookup: CDR1 SGHDT, CDR2 YYEEEE. CDR3 residues: CASTLTRGYTGELFF. In DNA, the CDR3 is TGTGCCAGCACCTTGACTAGGGGGTACACCGGGGAGCTGTTTTTT.

The rearrangement links TRBV29-1 to TRBJ2-3; D perhaps matches TRBD2 (5 bases). The length of the CDR3 is 13 residues. Germline values: CDR1 SQVTM, CDR2 ANQGSEA. CDR3 region: CSAGPFATDTQYF. DNA for the CDR3: TGCAGTGCGGGCCCGTTTGCCACAGATACGCAGTATTTT.

This sequence joins TRBV11-1 and TRBJ2-1; 11 positions match TRBD1. With 5 bases clipped from V and 5 bases from J, the junction kept 5 bases outside the gene matches. The V gene's germline CDR1 is SGHAT and CDR2 FQDESV (reference sequence). This CDR3 has 15 residues. CDR3 in amino acids: CASSLRDRGDNEQFF. CDR3 nucleotides: TGTGCCAGCAGCCTACGGGACAGGGGGGACAATGAGCAGTTCTTC.